The present entry profiles one T cell receptor (beta chain) with its context. Its antigen is currently unknown. Reverse transcription of extracted RNA yielded cDNA, which provided the sequencing template. Generated by immunoSEQ multiplex PCR, the TCRdb table keeps only in-frame clones and is missing some. Of approximately 200,000 clones in the sample, approximately 40% were seen once. This entry is derived from a study of CD8+ T cells in alopecia areata. About the study: Twice a day, 5 to 10 mg of oral tofacitinib was administered to treated patients. Patients given treatment had severity scored by the percentage of scalp area affected. Study-level results: For lesional scalp, especially alopecia totalis/universalis, clonality was higher than in normal scalp.

The CDR3 has 16 amino acids. The germline CDR1 and CDR2 sequences are MDHEN and SYDVKM. Trimming removed 6 bases at V and 3 bases at J, with 20 bases between. This sample's treatment: oral pan-JAK inhibitor, 5-10 mg twice daily. This clonotype was obtained from a human donor with alopecia areata. This sequence joins TRBV28 and TRBJ1-2; D unresolved. The sequencing used CD4+ T cells sorted from blood, collected at approximately week 36, from a patient treated with tofacitinib. The DNA for the CDR3 is TGTGCCAGCAGCTTCAGCCCGACCGGGCGGCACTATGGCTACACCTTC. Amino acids: CASSFSPTGRHYGYTF.